The clone carrying this TCR beta chain has a handful of counts. Its antigen remains unidentified. Researchers amplified the TCR beta CDR3 regions from RNA transcripts. The HTBI primer set was used in a first-round RT-PCR of the TCR CDR3. From the multiplex PCR reads, TCRdb called clonotypes with MiXCR, one entry per CDR3 protein. The sample carries more than 300,000 distinct CDR3 sequences, roughly 18% recorded once. The sample belongs to a study of T cells in Graves' hyperthyroidism and ophthalmopathy. Study-level background: Initial diagnosis, before any treatment, was when peripheral blood was collected.

This CDR3 region has 15 residues. Germline V CDR1 and CDR2: MNHEY, SVGEGT. V shed 6 bases, J shed 4 bases, and the junction held 7 bases outside the gene matches. The study, taken as a whole, reports: In the analysis, a 13 V-J model separated ophthalmopathy from stable hyperthyroidism. Blood also showed most of the thyroid clonotypes that were expanded above 0.001.

This chain uses TRBV6-2 or TRBV6-3 with TRBJ2-7; 12 bases map to TRBD1. The source of this sequence is a man younger than 35 with Graves' ophthalmopathy. Sequenced sample: blood. The CDR3 is CASSRRGQGAYEQYF. CDR3 DNA: TGTGCCAGCAGCCGACGGGGACAGGGGGCATACGAGCAGTACTTC.